Each of the 10 T cell receptor beta chains below was sequenced from the same sample in a study of blood T cells in healthy people across ages. A J-beta primer mix and a sample-barcoded 5' primer were used in a second PCR of about 7 to 12 cycles. TCRdb called the 5' RACE reads again in MiXCR, with one record for every CDR3 protein. The repertoire holds some 1.5 million distinct CDR3 sequences, with approximately 30% as singletons. Sequenced: blood. The receptors come from a woman aged 25-40 years in good health.

This clonotype was seen a few times. The chain uses TRBV7-9 and TRBJ2-7; TRBD1 agrees at 7 bases. CDR3 length: 15 residues. Germline V gene lookup returns CDR1 SEHNR and CDR2 FQNEAQ (reference sequence). Trimming removed 8 bases from V and 0 bases from J; junction bases left unmatched: 10. CDR3 coding DNA: TGTGCCAGCTCGGGGACAGAGGGCAGCTCCTACGAGCAGTACTTC. The encoded protein is CASSGTEGSSYEQYF.

J is TRBJ1-2 and V is TRBV6-5, with 7 bases fitting TRBD1. The CDR3 totals 15 residues. In germline, CDR1 is MNHEY, CDR2 SVGAGI. V gave up 2 bases and J gave up 7 bases; unmatched junction bases: 10. CDR3 loop: CASSYGTAAGVGYTF. CDR3 sequence (DNA): TGTGCCAGCAGTTACGGGACAGCCGCCGGGGTTGGCTACACCTTC.

V and J are TRBV29-1 and TRBJ2-1; the D gene is possibly TRBD2 (6 bases). The germline V gene encodes CDR1 SQVTM and CDR2 ANQGSEA. The CDR3 length is 11 residues. The V gene lost 7 bases and the J gene lost 11 bases, with 15 bases spanning the gap. CDR3 in amino acids: CSGGTAPKQFF. For the CDR3, the DNA is TGCAGCGGCGGGACGGCTCCTAAGCAGTTCTTC.

In DNA, the CDR3 is TGTGCCACCAGTGAGGAGGGGCGGGTCGGGGATGAGCAGTTCTTC. Its translation: CATSEEGRVGDEQFF. This chain joins TRBV24-1 and TRBJ2-1, with D maybe TRBD2 (6 bases). Germline V gene sequence: CDR1 KGHDR, CDR2 SFDVKD. V lost 4 bases, J lost 8 bases, and 17 bases lay in between. This CDR3 is built from 15 residues.

The chain has TRBV6-1 and TRBJ1-2; D is undetermined. The V gene's germline CDR1 is MNHNS and CDR2 SASEGT. The CDR3 sequence is 16 residues long. V shed 1 base and J shed 2 bases, with 14 bases lying between them. CDR3: CASSEVVGRKNYGYTF. CDR3 bases: TGTGCCAGCAGTGAAGTTGTGGGGAGAAAAAACTATGGCTACACCTTC.

The chain carries TRBV12-3 or TRBV12-4 and TRBJ2-5; 11 bases line up with TRBD2. The CDR3 length is 17 residues. V gave up 3 bases and J gave up 4 bases; unmatched junction bases: 10. CDR3 DNA: TGTGCCAGCAGTTTGATCCTAGCGGGAGGAGACCCAGAGACCCAGTACTTC. As protein: CASSLILAGGDPETQYF.

This clonotype was counted at least ten times. The rearrangement joins TRBV20-1 to TRBJ2-1; D is undetermined. With 2 bases removed from V and 0 bases from J, the gap between germline ends came to 8 bases. Germline V gene data show CDR1 as DFQATT and CDR2 as SNEGSKA (reference sequence). The CDR3 loop spans 14 amino acids. CDR3: CSARSPLSYNEQFF. CDR3 nucleotides: TGCAGTGCTAGATCTCCCCTCTCCTACAATGAGCAGTTCTTC.

A note on this clonotype: This may come from a read error, since a much larger clone is one base off. V and J are TRBV7-2 and TRBJ2-7; D might be TRBD1 (6 bases). V lost 5 bases, J lost 0 bases, and 11 bases lay in between. Germline loops: CDR1 SGHTA, CDR2 FQGNSA. The CDR3 has 14 amino acids. The CDR3 DNA sequence: TGTGCCAGCAGCGTCGACAGGTACTCCTACGAGCAGTACTTC. Translating gives CASSVDRYSYEQYF.

This clonotype has at least ten counts. The chain uses TRBV29-1 and TRBJ2-7; D is perhaps TRBD2 (5 bases). Germline V gene data show CDR1 as SQVTM and CDR2 as ANQGSEA. The CDR3 length is 13 residues. Trimming removed 1 base from V and 3 bases from J, with 10 bases in between. The CDR3, as DNA: TGCAGCGTTGAAGTAGCGCCGCGCTACGAGCAGTACTTC. Translated, it gives CSVEVAPRYEQYF.

Comments on this clonotype: This likely comes from a read error, as the CDR3 has no conserved phenylalanine or tryptophan at its end. The chain joins TRBV7-2 to TRBJ2-1; D is possibly TRBD2 (6 bases). This CDR3 region has 16 residues. Germline CDR1 reads SGHTA; CDR2 reads FQGNSA. Trimming took off 2 bases at V and 5 bases at J, with 16 bases between the two ends. The CDR3 DNA reads as TGTGCCAGCAGCTTAAACGGGTTAGTAGCGGACAATGAGCAGTTCCTC. It specifies CASSLNGLVADNEQFL.